The entry below gives a single T cell receptor (beta chain) sequence along with its context. Sequencing was performed with immunoSEQ multiplex PCR; in TCRdb, only in-frame clones are kept and a portion is missing. The sample contains 98,000 or so clones, around 80% of which appear only once. This CDR3 contains 15 residues. The record originates from a study of control samples from healthy donors and cancer patients. This chain links TRBV1 with TRBJ2-7. TRBV1 is shown as a pseudogene. This TCR was recovered from a man in his 60s in good health. Sequencing was performed on blood. Here the CDR3 reads CTSSQGLGAGYEQYF. The CDR3 nucleotides are TGCACCAGCAGCCAAGGGCTAGGAGCAGGCTACGAGCAGTACTTC.